The T cell receptor (beta chain) described here comes from a study of blood T cell repertoires in COVID-19. Study in general: The origin of the acute and convalescent COVID-19 samples was the United States, Italy and Spain. The analysed material was cDNA or gDNA that came from T cells, B-cell-depleted T cells, or PBMCs.

In its sample, this clone was seen once. This CDR3 contains 17 residues. CDR1 SGHRS and CDR2 YFSETQ come from the germline V gene. V lost 2 bases and J lost 0; bases outside the gene matches: 3. Only in-frame clones appear in the TCRdb table, and some are missing; sequencing was by immunoSEQ multiplex PCR. The profile shows more than 25,000 clones, roughly nine tenths of them singletons. Source material: peripheral blood. V gene TRBV5-1 combines with J gene TRBJ2-1, with 12 bases identical to TRBD2. The clonotype was recovered from a man in his sixties with acute or convalescent COVID-19. CDR3 loop: CASSFGLAGSSYNEQFF. The CDR3 region has the DNA TGCGCCAGCAGCTTCGGACTAGCGGGGAGCTCCTACAATGAGCAGTTCTTC.